The clone carrying this TCR beta chain was detected a few times. Methods used by the authors: Estimation of nucleated cell counts relied on the amplification of reference gene primers. The method was immunoSEQ multiplex PCR; TCRdb's version includes in-frame clones alone and lacks a portion of them. V and J calls and clone size are copied from that table; D and trimming were computed from the DNA. Among 87,000 or so clones, around 75% were seen once, and the ten largest hold 16%. This record comes from a study of blood T cell repertoires in COVID-19. On the study more broadly: The origin of the acute and convalescent COVID-19 samples was the United States, Italy and Spain. T cells, B-cell-depleted T cells, or PBMCs provided the cDNA or gDNA that served as material.

Germline CDR1 reads DFQATT; CDR2 reads SNEGSKA (reference sequence). CDR3 length equals 15 residues. V was trimmed by 3 bases and J by 0 bases, leaving 12 bases between them. The receptor's source is a woman aged 80 or over with active or convalescent COVID-19. The sequenced sample was peripheral blood. The V call is TRBV20-1, the J call TRBJ2-4, with D possibly being TRBD1 (6 bases). The CDR3 region has the DNA TGCAGTGCTAGTAGAGGGACATTAGCCAAAAACATTCAGTACTTC. Protein: CSASRGTLAKNIQYF.